This T cell receptor beta chain was identified during a study of blood T cell repertoires in COVID-19. Study in general: Sites in the United States, Italy and Spain provided acute and convalescent COVID-19 samples.

The CDR3 is 15 residues long. Germline V gives CDR1 MDHEN, CDR2 SYDVKM. The V segment lost 5 bases and the J segment 3 bases; nucleotides outside the gene matches: 2. This table comes from immunoSEQ multiplex PCR, and its TCRdb copy is limited to in-frame clones, with some not included. The table has approximately 140,000 clones, more than 75% seen once. The TCR comes from an elderly man with acute or convalescent COVID-19. The chain recombines TRBV28 with TRBJ2-3; 13 bases are a match to TRBD2. The specimen sequenced was peripheral blood. The CDR3 reads CASSTSGRGTDTQYF. For the CDR3, the DNA is TGTGCCAGCAGTACTAGCGGGAGGGGTACAGATACGCAGTATTTT.